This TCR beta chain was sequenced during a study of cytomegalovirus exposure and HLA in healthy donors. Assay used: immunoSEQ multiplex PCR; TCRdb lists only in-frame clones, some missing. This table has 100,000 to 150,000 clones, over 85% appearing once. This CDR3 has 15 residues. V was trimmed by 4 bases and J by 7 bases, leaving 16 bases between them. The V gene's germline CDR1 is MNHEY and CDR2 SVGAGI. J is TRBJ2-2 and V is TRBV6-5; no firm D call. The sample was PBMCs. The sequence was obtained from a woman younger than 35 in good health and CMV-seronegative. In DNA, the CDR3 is TGTGCCAGCAGTTCACTCTCGGGTCTAGGCGGGGAGCTGTTTTTT. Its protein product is CASSSLSGLGGELFF.